This is a list of T cell receptor beta chains from one sample in a study of T cells in Graves' hyperthyroidism and ophthalmopathy. TCRdb analysed the multiplex PCR reads with MiXCR anew, one entry per CDR3 protein. The data contain hundreds of thousands of distinct CDR3 sequences, 20% of them singletons. Sequencing input: blood. Receptors were obtained from a man between 40 and 49 years old with Graves' ophthalmopathy. CDR3s include the opening cysteine and the closing phenylalanine or tryptophan.

TRBV20-1,CSALSNEKLFF
TRBV7-2,CASSLEVSNPNEQFF
TRBV9,CASSALGTSYEQYF
TRBV12-5,CASGLNSDTQYF
TRBV5-4,CASSSQGREQETQYF
TRBV5-5,CASSTLEGHSAEAFF
TRBV29-1,CSVEDRVAEAFF
TRBV20-1,CSASSPTSGLYEQYF
TRBV2,CASSGTSVRTDTQYF
TRBV13,CASSSLDSGGYTF
TRBV18,CASSYLAIGPDTQYF
TRBV7-2,CASSLGTSGSSGRETQYF
TRBV28,CASASGGRNEQFF
TRBV10-3,CAISGRVNTEAFF
TRBV28,CASSLEGDFYNEQFF
TRBV7-9,CASSSGMDDTGELFF
TRBV30,CAWSVGGGRETQYF
TRBV20-1,CSADDPRGDEQFF
TRBV20-1,CSARKAGGRRNEQFF
TRBV6-2/TRBV6-3,CASSYLSADSNEQFF
TRBV6-1,CASSGWAETGSYEQYF
TRBV27,CASSSLDSAKETQYF
TRBV12-3/TRBV12-4,CASSRDRPGNYGYTF
TRBV14,CASSLFGTTVTDTQYF
TRBV2,CASTWGVGSPLHF
TRBV19,CASSSRTDNTEAFF
TRBV19,CASSISGGAYEQYF
TRBV24-1,CATSDFPDRYPWDNEQFF
TRBV18,CASSPGNSNEKLFF
TRBV18,CASSRLDPVTYNEQFF
TRBV29-1,CSVGAGVVGTGELFF
TRBV20-1,CSASPMANFGEQFF
TRBV27,CASSPRGEGALSDEQFF
TRBV10-3,CAISEVRETQYF
TRBV24-1,CAASGGAGNTIYF
TRBV20-1,CSASGTGGEKLFF
TRBV12-3/TRBV12-4,CASSFERPNTGELFF
TRBV5-1,CASSLGAGFMSTEAFF
TRBV7-9,CASSSTDPLNSPLHF
TRBV5-1,CASTPLGRAGNEKLFF
TRBV2,CASSEIYEQYF
TRBV27,CASSFVGGSEAFF
TRBV6-1,CASSGQGAFGGNQPQHF
TRBV5-1,CASSPGNSLQGSEQYF
TRBV6-1,CAGSEALPGAPFHQPQHF
TRBV5-1,CASSLAGGELTGELFF
TRBV6-5,CASSYSRRRGAGRGNEQFF
TRBV19,CASSMASSVWNEQFF
TRBV12-3/TRBV12-4,CASSTRTSYEQYF